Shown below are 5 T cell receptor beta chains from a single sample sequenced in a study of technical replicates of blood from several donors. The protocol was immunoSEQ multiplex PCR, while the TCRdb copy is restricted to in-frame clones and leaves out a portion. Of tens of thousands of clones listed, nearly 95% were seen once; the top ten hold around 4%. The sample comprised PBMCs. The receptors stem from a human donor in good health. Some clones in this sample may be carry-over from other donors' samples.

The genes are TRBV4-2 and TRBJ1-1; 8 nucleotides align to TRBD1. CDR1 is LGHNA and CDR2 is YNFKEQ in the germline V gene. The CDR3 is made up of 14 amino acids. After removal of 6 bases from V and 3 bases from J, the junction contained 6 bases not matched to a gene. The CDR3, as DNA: TGTGCCAGCAGGACCGACAGGGGACACACTGAAGCTTTCTTT. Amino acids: CASRTDRGHTEAFF.

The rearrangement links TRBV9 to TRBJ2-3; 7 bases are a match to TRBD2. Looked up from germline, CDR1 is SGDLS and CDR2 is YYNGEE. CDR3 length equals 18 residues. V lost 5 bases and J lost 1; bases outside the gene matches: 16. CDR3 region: CASRDAGEPLYRTDTQYF. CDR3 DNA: TGTGCCAGCAGGGACGCGGGAGAGCCTCTTTACCGCACAGATACGCAGTATTTT.

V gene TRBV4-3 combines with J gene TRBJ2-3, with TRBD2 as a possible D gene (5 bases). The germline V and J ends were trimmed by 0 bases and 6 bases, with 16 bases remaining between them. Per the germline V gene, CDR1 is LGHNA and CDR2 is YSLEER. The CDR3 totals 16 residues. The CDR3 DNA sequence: TGCGCCAGCAGCCAAGAGGCGGGCGGGTTCGTGGATACGCAGTATTTT. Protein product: CASSQEAGGFVDTQYF.

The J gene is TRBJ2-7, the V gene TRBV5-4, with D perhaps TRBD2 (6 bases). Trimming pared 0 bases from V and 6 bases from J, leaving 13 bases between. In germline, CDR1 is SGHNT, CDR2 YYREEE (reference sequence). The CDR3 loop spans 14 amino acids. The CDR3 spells CASSLAFRGGEQYF. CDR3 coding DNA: TGTGCCAGCAGCTTGGCGTTTCGGGGAGGCGAGCAGTACTTC.

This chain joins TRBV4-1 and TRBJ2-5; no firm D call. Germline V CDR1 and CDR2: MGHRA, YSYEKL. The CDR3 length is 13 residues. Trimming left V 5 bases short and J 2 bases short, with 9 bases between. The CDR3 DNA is TGCGCCAGCAGCGTGACTTGGCAAGAGACCCAGTACTTC. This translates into CASSVTWQETQYF.